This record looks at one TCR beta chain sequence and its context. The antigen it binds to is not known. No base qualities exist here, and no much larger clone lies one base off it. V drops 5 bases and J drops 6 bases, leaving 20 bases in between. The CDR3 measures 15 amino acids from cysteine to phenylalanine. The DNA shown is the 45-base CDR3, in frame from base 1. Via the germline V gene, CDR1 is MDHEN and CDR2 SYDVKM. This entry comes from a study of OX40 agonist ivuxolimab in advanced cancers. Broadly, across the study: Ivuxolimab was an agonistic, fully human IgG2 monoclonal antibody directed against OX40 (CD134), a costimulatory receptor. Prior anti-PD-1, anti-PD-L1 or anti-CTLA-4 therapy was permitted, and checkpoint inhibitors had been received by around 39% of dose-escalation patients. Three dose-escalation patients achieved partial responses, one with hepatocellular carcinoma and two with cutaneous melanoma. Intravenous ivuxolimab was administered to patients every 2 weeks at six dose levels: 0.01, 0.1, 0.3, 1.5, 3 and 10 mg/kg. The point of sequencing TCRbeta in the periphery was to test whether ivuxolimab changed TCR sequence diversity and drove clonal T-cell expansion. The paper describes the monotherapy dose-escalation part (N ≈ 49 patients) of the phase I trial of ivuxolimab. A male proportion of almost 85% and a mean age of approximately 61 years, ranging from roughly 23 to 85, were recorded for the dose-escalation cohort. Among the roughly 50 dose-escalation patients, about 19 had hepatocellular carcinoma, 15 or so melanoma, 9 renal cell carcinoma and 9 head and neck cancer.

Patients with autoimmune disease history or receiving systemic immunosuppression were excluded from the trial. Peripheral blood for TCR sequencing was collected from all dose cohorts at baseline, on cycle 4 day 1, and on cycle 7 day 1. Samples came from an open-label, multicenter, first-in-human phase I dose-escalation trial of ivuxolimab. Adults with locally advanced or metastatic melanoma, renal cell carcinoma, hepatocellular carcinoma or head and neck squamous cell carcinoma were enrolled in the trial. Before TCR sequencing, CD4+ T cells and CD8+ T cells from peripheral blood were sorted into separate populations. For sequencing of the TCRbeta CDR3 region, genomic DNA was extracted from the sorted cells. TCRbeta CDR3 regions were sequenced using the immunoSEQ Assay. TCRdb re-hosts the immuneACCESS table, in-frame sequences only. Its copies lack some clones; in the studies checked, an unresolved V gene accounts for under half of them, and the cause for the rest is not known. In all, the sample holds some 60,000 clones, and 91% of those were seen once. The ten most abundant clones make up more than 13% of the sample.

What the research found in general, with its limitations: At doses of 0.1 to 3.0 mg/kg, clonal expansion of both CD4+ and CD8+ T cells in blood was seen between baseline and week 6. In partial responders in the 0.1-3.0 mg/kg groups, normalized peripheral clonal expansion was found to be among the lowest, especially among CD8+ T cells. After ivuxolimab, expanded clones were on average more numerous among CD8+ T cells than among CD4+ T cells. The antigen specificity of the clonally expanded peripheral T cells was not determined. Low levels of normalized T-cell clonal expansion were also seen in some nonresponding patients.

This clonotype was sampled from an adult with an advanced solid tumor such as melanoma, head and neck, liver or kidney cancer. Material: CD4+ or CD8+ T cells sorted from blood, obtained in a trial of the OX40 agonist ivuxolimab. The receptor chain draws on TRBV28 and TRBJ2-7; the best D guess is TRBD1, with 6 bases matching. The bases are TGTGCCAGCAGTCCCCAAGGGGGTAGTGGCCGCGAGCAGTACTTC. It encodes CASSPQGGSGREQYF.